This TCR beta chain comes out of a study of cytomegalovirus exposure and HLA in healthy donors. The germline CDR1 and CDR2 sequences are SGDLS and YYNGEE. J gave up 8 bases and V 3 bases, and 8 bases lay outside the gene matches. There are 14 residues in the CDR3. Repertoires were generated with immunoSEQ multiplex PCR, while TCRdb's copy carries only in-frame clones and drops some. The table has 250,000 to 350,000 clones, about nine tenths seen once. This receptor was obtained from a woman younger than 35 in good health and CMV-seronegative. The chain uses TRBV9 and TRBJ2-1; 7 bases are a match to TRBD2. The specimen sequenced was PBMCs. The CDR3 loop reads CASSAAGVRDEQFF. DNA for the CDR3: TGTGCCAGCAGCGCTGCGGGAGTTCGGGATGAGCAGTTCTTC.